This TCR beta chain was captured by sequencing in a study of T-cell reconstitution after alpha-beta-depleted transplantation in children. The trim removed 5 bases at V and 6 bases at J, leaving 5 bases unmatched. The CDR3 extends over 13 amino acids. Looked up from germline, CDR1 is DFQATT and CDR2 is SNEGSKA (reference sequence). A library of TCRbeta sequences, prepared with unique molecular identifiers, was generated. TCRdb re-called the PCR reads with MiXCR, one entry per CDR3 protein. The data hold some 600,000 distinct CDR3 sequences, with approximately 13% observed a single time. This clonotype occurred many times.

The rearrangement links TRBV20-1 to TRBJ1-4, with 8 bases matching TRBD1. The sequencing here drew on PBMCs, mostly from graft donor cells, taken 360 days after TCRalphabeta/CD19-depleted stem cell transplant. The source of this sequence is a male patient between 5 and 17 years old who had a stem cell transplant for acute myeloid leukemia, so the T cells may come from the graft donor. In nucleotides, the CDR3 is TGCAGTGCTGACAGGGGATTTGATGAAAAACTGTTTTTT. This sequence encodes CSADRGFDEKLFF.